These T cell receptor beta chains were read from a single sample in a study of blood T cells in healthy people across ages. TCRdb reanalysed the 5' RACE reads using MiXCR and keeps one entry per CDR3 protein. Here the sample spans over 1.5 million distinct CDR3 sequences, less than 50% being singletons. Sequencing was performed on blood. These receptors were obtained from a woman aged 40-49 years in good health. Both conserved end residues are part of each CDR3. Each record gives: CDR3 length, clone size, V gene, J gene, D gene, CDR3 protein, CDR3 DNA. The D gene is left open where the match is weak. Clone size is given for some rows only: seen once, a few or many times, or a class if the clone is expanded.

>16|few|TRBV20-1|TRBJ2-5|TRBD1
CSARSRPGQPQETQYF
TGCAGTGCTAGAAGCCGACCGGGACAGCCGCAAGAGACCCAGTACTTC
>12|few|TRBV20-1|TRBJ2-5|.
CSAKWGQETQYF
TGCAGTGCTAAGTGGGGCCAAGAGACCCAGTACTTC
>15|.|TRBV5-1|TRBJ1-2|TRBD1
CASSDGQGNDYGYTF
TGCGCCAGCAGCGATGGACAGGGTAATGACTATGGCTACACCTTC
>15|.|TRBV28|TRBJ1-4|.
CASSSRGRGDEKLFF
TGTGCCAGCAGTTCCCGCGGCAGGGGTGATGAAAAACTGTTTTTT
>12|.|TRBV25-1|TRBJ1-2|.
CASSRHPYGYTF
TGTGCCAGCAGCCGACACCCCTATGGCTACACCTTC
>12|.|TRBV20-1|TRBJ2-5|.
CSAGRGGQTQYF
TGCAGTGCTGGCAGGGGTGGGCAGACCCAGTACTTC
>14|few|TRBV28|TRBJ1-2|.
CASSSQPPNYGYTF
TGTGCCAGCAGTTCCCAGCCGCCCAACTATGGCTACACCTTC
>14|.|TRBV20-1|TRBJ2-1|.
CSARDGGLYNEQFF
TGCAGTGCTAGAGATGGGGGCTTGTACAATGAGCAGTTCTTC
>15|.|TRBV12-3/TRBV12-4|TRBJ1-2|.
CASSRGANLNYGYTF
TGTGCCAGCAGCCGCGGGGCGAATCTTAACTATGGCTACACCTTC
>22|.|TRBV12-3/TRBV12-4|TRBJ2-3|.
CASSFRDRGLLAGGHLTDTQYF
TGTGCCAGCAGTTTCCGGGACAGGGGGCTTCTAGCGGGGGGGCATCTCACAGATACGCAGTATTTT
>15|.|TRBV20-1|TRBJ2-7|.
CSAREILAFSYEQYF
TGCAGTGCTAGAGAGATACTAGCCTTCAGCTACGAGCAGTACTTC
>10|.|TRBV20-1|TRBJ1-6|.
CSARRNTLHF
TGCAGTGCTAGACGGAATACCCTCCACTTT
>16|.|TRBV4-3|TRBJ1-6|.
CASSQDGRGGYSPLHF
TGCGCCAGCAGCCAAGATGGGAGGGGGGGTTATTCACCCCTCCACTTT
>15|.|TRBV7-9|TRBJ2-7|.
CASSLSGEVSYEQYF
TGTGCCAGCAGCTTATCAGGGGAGGTATCTTACGAGCAGTACTTC
>13|.|TRBV24-1|TRBJ1-4|.
CATRSATNEKLFF
TGTGCCACCAGATCTGCAACTAATGAAAAACTGTTTTTT
>12|.|TRBV20-1|TRBJ2-1|.
CSASDLNNEQFF
TGCAGTGCTAGCGACCTCAACAATGAGCAGTTCTTC
>15|.|TRBV11-2|TRBJ2-1|.
CASSLARERHNEQFF
TGTGCCAGCAGCTTAGCCCGGGAGAGGCATAATGAGCAGTTCTTC
>17|.|TRBV6-5|TRBJ2-2|TRBD2
CASSYGRLAGNTGELFF
TGTGCCAGCAGTTACGGGCGACTAGCGGGAAACACCGGGGAGCTGTTTTTT
>15|few|TRBV5-5|TRBJ2-7|.
CASSLSPDSSYEQYF
TGTGCCAGCAGCTTGAGCCCCGACAGTTCCTACGAGCAGTACTTC
>16|few|TRBV4-3|TRBJ1-6|TRBD1
CASSHGRTGRNSPLHF
TGCGCCAGCAGCCACGGCCGGACAGGGCGCAATTCACCCCTCCACTTT
>15|.|TRBV4-3|TRBJ2-7|TRBD1
CASSQSGTAVYEQYF
TGCGCCAGCAGCCAATCCGGGACAGCGGTATACGAGCAGTACTTC
>14|.|TRBV20-1|TRBJ2-3|.
CSARPAQSTDTQYF
TGCAGTGCTAGACCGGCCCAGAGCACAGATACGCAGTATTTT
>16|many|TRBV12-3/TRBV12-4|TRBJ2-1|TRBD2
CASRPSSGGSYNEQFF
TGTGCCAGCAGACCCTCTAGCGGGGGCTCCTACAATGAGCAGTTCTTC
>15|.|TRBV29-1|TRBJ2-3|TRBD2
CSVRALLAGADTQYF
TGCAGCGTCCGGGCCTTACTAGCGGGGGCAGATACGCAGTATTTT
>14|.|TRBV28|TRBJ2-4|.
CASSPRTNVNIQYF
TGTGCCAGCAGTCCGCGGACTAATGTAAACATTCAGTACTTC
>13|once|TRBV6-1|TRBJ1-2|.
CAGGQQGGYGYTF
TGTGCCGGAGGACAGCAGGGAGGCTATGGCTACACCTTC
>15|.|TRBV28|TRBJ1-2|TRBD1
CASSLLGTGGYGYTF
TGTGCCAGCAGTTTATTGGGGACAGGGGGATATGGCTACACCTTC
>17|.|TRBV5-1|TRBJ1-1|.
CASSLAIRGRPNTEAFF
TGCGCCAGCAGCTTGGCAATCAGGGGTCGACCGAACACTGAAGCTTTCTTT
>17|few|TRBV15|TRBJ1-2|TRBD1
CATSRDGGQLSGYGYTF
TGTGCCACCAGCAGAGATGGGGGACAGTTGTCGGGCTATGGCTACACCTTC
>13|.|TRBV5-1|TRBJ1-5|.
CASPWGYNQPQHF
TGCGCCAGCCCTTGGGGGTACAATCAGCCCCAGCATTTT
>16|.|TRBV6-5|TRBJ1-4|.
CASSYSGPSPGEKLFF
TGTGCCAGCAGTTACTCGGGACCCTCGCCGGGCGAAAAACTGTTTTTT
>15|few|TRBV5-4|TRBJ2-1|.
CASTQPSSSYNEQFF
TGTGCCAGCACTCAACCCTCGAGCTCCTACAATGAGCAGTTCTTC
>14|.|TRBV18|TRBJ2-5|.
CASSSGQKQETQYF
TGTGCCAGCTCATCAGGACAGAAACAAGAGACCCAGTACTTC
>14|.|TRBV7-2|TRBJ2-3|.
CASSVWGSPDTQYF
TGTGCCAGCAGCGTCTGGGGTTCTCCAGATACGCAGTATTTT
>14|once|TRBV12-3/TRBV12-4|TRBJ2-7|.
CASRRGISTYEQYF
TGTGCCAGCAGAAGGGGGATTTCCACCTACGAGCAGTACTTC
>14|few|TRBV5-6|TRBJ2-4|.
CASSTGSKPHIQYF
TGTGCCAGCAGCACGGGGAGTAAACCGCACATTCAGTACTTC
>16|.|TRBV6-1|TRBJ2-7|TRBD2
CASREAGLAGPYEQYF
TGTGCCAGCAGGGAAGCTGGACTAGCGGGGCCATACGAGCAGTACTTC
>13|.|TRBV27|TRBJ2-5|.
CASSSVAGETQYF
TGTGCCAGCAGTTCAGTTGCAGGAGAGACCCAGTACTTC
>17|.|TRBV18|TRBJ2-1|TRBD2
CASSPPWLAGNSNEQFF
TGTGCCAGCTCACCCCCTTGGCTAGCGGGTAACTCCAATGAGCAGTTCTTC
>17|.|TRBV18|TRBJ2-5|.
CASSPHRTQGFGETQYF
TGTGCCAGCTCACCACATCGTACCCAGGGTTTCGGGGAGACCCAGTACTTC